Listed here are 26 T cell receptor beta chains from one sample, sequenced in a study of blood T cells in healthy people across ages. Together with a sample-barcoded 5' primer, a J-beta primer mix was included in a second PCR lasting about 7 to 12 cycles. TCRdb called the 5' RACE reads again in MiXCR, with one record for every CDR3 protein. The sample shows around 1.5 million distinct CDR3 sequences, about 32% of them seen only once. Sequencing was carried out using blood. The source is a woman aged 25-40 years in good health.

This clonotype has a handful of counts. An end of the junction differs from the germline gene, which may be a read error. The J gene is TRBJ1-1, the V gene TRBV29-1, with D perhaps matching TRBD1 (5 bases). The CDR3 is 11 residues long. Germline lookup yields CDR1 SQVTM and CDR2 ANQGSEA. CDR3 amino acids: CSAEEQVEAFF. Here the CDR3 DNA reads TGCAGCGCTGAAGAACAGGTTGAAGCTTTCTTT.

The rearrangement links TRBV29-1 to TRBJ2-7; 10 bases are a match to TRBD1. V shed 5 bases and J 2 bases; nucleotides not matched to a gene: 15. Germline V gives CDR1 SQVTM, CDR2 ANQGSEA. The length of the CDR3 is 17 residues. This CDR3 reads CSVNNAGQGSIPYEQYF. As DNA, the CDR3 is TGCAGCGTTAACAACGCGGGACAGGGGAGTATCCCCTACGAGCAGTACTTC.

V gene TRBV28 combines with J gene TRBJ2-7; 10 positions match TRBD2. This CDR3 region has 15 residues. From germline, CDR1 is MDHEN and CDR2 SYDVKM. V trimming: 6 bases; J trimming: 2 bases; junction bases outside the gene matches: 7. The CDR3 region is CASSPSGRGPYEQYF. In nucleotides, the CDR3 is TGTGCCAGCAGCCCTAGCGGGAGAGGGCCCTACGAGCAGTACTTC.

A remark on this clonotype: This may come from a read error, since a much larger clone is one base off. The chain is built from TRBV6-5 and TRBJ2-7; TRBD1 agrees at 9 bases. The V gene's germline CDR1 is MNHEY and CDR2 SVGAGI. The CDR3 loop spans 17 amino acids. The CDR3 coding sequence is TGTGCCAGCAGTTACTTGCTCGGGGACAGGGCCTCCTACGTGCAGTACTTC. Residues: CASSYLLGDRASYVQYF.

This sequence joins TRBV6-2 or TRBV6-3 and TRBJ2-7; TRBD2 matches at 7 bases. V was clipped by 4 bases and J by 1 base; unmatched bases: 7. Per germline, CDR1 MNHEY and CDR2 SVGEGT. The CDR3 is 15 amino acids. The CDR3 coding sequence is TGTGCCAGCAGTTCCAACGGACTAGGATCCTACGAGCAGTACTTC. It codes for CASSSNGLGSYEQYF.

The V gene is TRBV7-2, the J gene TRBJ2-5, with no clear D. Germline V lookup: CDR1 SGHTA, CDR2 FQGNSA. This CDR3 is built from 16 residues. Trimming pared 2 bases from V and 4 bases from J, leaving 17 bases between. CDR3 region: CASSLQGSAVRETQYF. The CDR3 DNA reads TGTGCCAGCAGCTTACAAGGGTCTGCTGTCCGAGAGACCCAGTACTTC.

This chain connects TRBV12-3 or TRBV12-4 to TRBJ1-5; D may be TRBD1 (6 bases). V lost 6 bases to trimming and J lost 5 bases, with 17 bases between them. This CDR3 is 15 amino acids long. The CDR3 DNA follows: TGTGCCAGCAGCCAGGGGCCCGGACCTTATCAGCCCCAGCATTTT. Its protein is CASSQGPGPYQPQHF.

The genes are TRBV20-1 and TRBJ2-7; 7 positions match TRBD2. J was trimmed by 2 bases and V by 3 bases; bases with no gene match: 7. This CDR3 has 14 residues. Germline V CDR1 and CDR2: DFQATT, SNEGSKA (reference sequence). The CDR3 sequence: CSASIRLAAYEQYF. CDR3 coding DNA: TGCAGTGCTAGTATTAGACTAGCAGCCTACGAGCAGTACTTC.

The chain is built from TRBV3-1 and TRBJ2-7; D is perhaps TRBD2 (7 bases). This CDR3 contains 14 residues. Per the germline V gene, CDR1 is LGHDT and CDR2 is YNNKEL (reference sequence). Between the trimmed V and J ends, which lost 0 bases and 12 bases, there was a span of 18 bases. Here the CDR3 reads CASSQDRGGRHPYF. As DNA, the CDR3 is TGTGCCAGCAGCCAAGATAGGGGGGGGCGCCATCCGTACTTC.

This clonotype has only a few counts. One end of the junction is discordant with germline, which a read error may explain. The CDR3 here is CASRGAGGTDTQYF. The CDR3, as DNA: TGCGCCAGTCGGGGGGCAGGGGGCACCGATACGCAGTATTTT. V and J are TRBV5-1 and TRBJ2-3; a weak D match, TRBD1 (8 bases). The CDR3 runs to 14 residues. CDR1 and CDR2 (germline): SGHRS, YFSETQ.

The V call is TRBV12-3 or TRBV12-4, the J call TRBJ2-5; 10 nucleotides match TRBD1. This CDR3 has 15 amino acids. Trimming cost V 5 bases and J 7 bases; bases outside gene matches: 10. DNA of the CDR3: TGTGCCAGCAGTCCCGGGACAGGGGCTTTCCGGACCCAGTACTTC. It codes for CASSPGTGAFRTQYF.

The genes are TRBV5-1 and TRBJ2-5; D possibly corresponds to TRBD2 (6 bases). Germline-derived CDR1 and CDR2 are SGHRS and YFSETQ. There are 16 residues in the CDR3. V lost 4 bases and J lost 11, with 27 bases in between. The CDR3 bases are TGCGCCAGCAGCACAACAGGTGGGGGGTTACAATGGGAGCAGTACTTC. Its protein product is CASSTTGGGLQWEQYF.

This clonotype was counted only a few times. The gene calls are TRBV5-1 and TRBJ1-5, with a possible D match to TRBD1 (6 bases). The germline V and J ends were trimmed by 4 bases and 6 bases, with 11 bases remaining between them. This CDR3 is 13 amino acids long. Germline V gives CDR1 SGHRS, CDR2 YFSETQ. The CDR3 DNA reads TGCGCCAGCAGCGAGTGGGGGCTTCAGCCCCAGCATTTT. Its protein is CASSEWGLQPQHF. The complete variable domain, with remaining parts taken from reference TRBV5-1 and TRBJ1-5, reads KAGVTQTPRYLIKTRGQQVTLSCSPISGHRSVSWYQQTPGQGLQFLFEYFSETQRNKGNFPGRFSGRQFSNSRSEMNVSTLELGDSALYLCASSEWGLQPQHFGDGTRLSIL.

The chain combines TRBV5-5 with TRBJ2-1; D unclear. CDR3 size: 13 residues. Per germline, CDR1 SGHKS and CDR2 YYEKEE (reference sequence). V lost 3 bases, J lost 6 bases, and 10 bases lay in between. The CDR3: CASSWVGPNEQFF. The DNA for the CDR3 is TGTGCCAGCAGCTGGGTAGGCCCCAATGAGCAGTTCTTC.

This clonotype was seen ten or more times. The chain has TRBV7-2 and TRBJ2-1; the match to TRBD2 covers 7 bases. This CDR3 comprises 15 residues. The V segment lost 3 bases and the J segment 2 bases; nucleotides outside the gene matches: 4. The germline V gene has CDR1 SGHTA and CDR2 FQGNSA. The DNA of the CDR3 is TGTGCCAGCAGCTTTCGCGGGGGACCCTACAATGAGCAGTTCTTC. The encoded protein is CASSFRGGPYNEQFF.

The table lists this clonotype with a few counts. The genes are TRBV5-1 and TRBJ2-5; D uncertain. The J call may not be correct, given that the DNA end is closer to TRBJ2-7. The CDR3 is made up of 12 amino acids. Germline V CDR1 and CDR2: SGHRS, YFSETQ. The CDR3 sequence: CASSLDEHEQYF. The CDR3 DNA sequence: TGCGCCAGCAGCTTGGACGAACACGAGCAGTACTTC.

This chain uses TRBV5-1 with TRBJ2-3, with 11 bases identical to TRBD2. Germline V CDR1 and CDR2: SGHRS, YFSETQ. This CDR3 is built from 17 residues. V lost 4 bases to trimming and J lost 4 bases; unmatched junction nucleotides: 11. The CDR3 region has the DNA TGCGCCAGCAGCGTATTTAGCGGGAGGGCCAAGGCAGATACGCAGTATTTT. Its translation is CASSVFSGRAKADTQYF.

This clonotype occurred many times. The genes are TRBV7-2 and TRBJ2-5; D might be TRBD1 (6 bases). Trimming cost V 2 bases and J 5 bases, with 15 bases left between them. This CDR3 contains 15 residues. Germline loops: CDR1 SGHTA, CDR2 FQGNSA. CDR3 residues: CASSLITLQGETQYF. CDR3 nucleotides: TGTGCCAGCAGCTTAATTACCCTCCAGGGGGAGACCCAGTACTTC.

This clonotype showed up just a few times. This sequence joins TRBV7-9 and TRBJ1-5; D perhaps matches TRBD1 (5 bases). Germline V gene sequence: CDR1 SEHNR, CDR2 FQNEAQ (reference sequence). Trimming left V 1 base short and J 1 base short, with 11 bases between. This CDR3 has 16 amino acids. The CDR3 DNA sequence: TGTGCCAGCAGCTTAGGTCAGGGTCTGAGCAATCAGCCCCAGCATTTT. It is translated as CASSLGQGLSNQPQHF. The full variable domain, rest sourced from reference TRBV7-9 and TRBJ1-5, is DTGVSQNPRHKITKRGQNVTFRCDPISEHNRLYWYRQTLGQGPEFLTYFQNEAQLEKSRLLSDRFSAERPKGSFSTLEIQRTEQGDSAMYLCASSLGQGLSNQPQHFGDGTRLSIL.

This clonotype was found a few times. The chain carries TRBV12-3 or TRBV12-4 and TRBJ2-3; D not resolved. The length of the CDR3 is 16 residues. Trimming removed 5 bases at V and 1 base at J, with 16 bases between. The CDR3 loop reads CASSPDGWLGTDTQYF. The CDR3, as DNA: TGTGCCAGCAGTCCAGATGGGTGGCTCGGCACAGATACGCAGTATTTT.

This clonotype was observed a few times. The V gene is TRBV25-1, the J gene TRBJ2-5; no reliable D call. The germline V gene has CDR1 MGHDK and CDR2 SYGVNS. V lost 3 bases and J lost 2, with 10 bases in between. The CDR3 loop spans 14 amino acids. The CDR3 region is CASSDPRIQETQYF. Written as DNA, the CDR3 is TGTGCCAGCAGTGACCCCAGGATTCAAGAGACCCAGTACTTC.

The chain has TRBV6-6 and TRBJ1-6; 8 bases are shared with TRBD1. The germline CDR1 and CDR2 sequences are MNHNY and SVGAGI (reference sequence). The CDR3 is made up of 16 amino acids. The V and J ends lost 5 bases and 6 bases, in that order; junction bases with no gene match: 9. CDR3 nucleotides: TGTGCCAGCAGTCCTTGGACAGGGTTGGGTAATTCACCCCTCCACTTT. Protein product: CASSPWTGLGNSPLHF.

This clonotype has only one observation. The chain uses TRBV20-1 and TRBJ2-1; D is perhaps TRBD1 (8 bases). The CDR3 extends over 18 amino acids. Looked up from germline, CDR1 is DFQATT and CDR2 is SNEGSKA (reference sequence). V was pared by 1 base and J by 10 bases, with 29 bases between. DNA of the CDR3: TGCAGTGCTAGAGTCCTGAAGAGCGGGACAGGAGCTAGGTTGGAGCAGTTCTTC. It encodes CSARVLKSGTGARLEQFF.

The J gene is TRBJ2-1, the V gene TRBV7-9; 7 bases line up with TRBD1. Germline values: CDR1 SEHNR, CDR2 FQNEAQ (reference sequence). Trimming removed 5 bases from V and 2 bases from J; junction bases left unmatched: 6. This CDR3 spans 15 amino acids. CDR3: CASSTEDRTYNEQFF. The CDR3 DNA reads TGTGCCAGCAGCACCGAGGACAGGACCTACAATGAGCAGTTCTTC.

The rearrangement uses TRBV6-6 and TRBJ2-1; TRBD2 matches 14 bases. Trimming took 7 bases from V and 8 from J; bases not matched to a gene: 4. CDR1 and CDR2 (germline): MNHNY, SVGAGI (reference sequence). The CDR3 consists of 14 residues. In DNA, the CDR3 is TGTGCCAGCAATCCGGGACTAGCGGGAGATGAGCAGTTCTTC. This sequence encodes CASNPGLAGDEQFF.

This chain joins TRBV28 and TRBJ2-7, with 7 positions matching TRBD1. In germline, CDR1 is MDHEN, CDR2 SYDVKM. The CDR3 runs 14 residues. Unmatched junction bases numbered 12, after V lost 7 bases and J lost 6 bases. This CDR3 reads CASKQRQGPGEQYF. The CDR3 nucleotides are TGTGCCAGCAAACAAAGACAGGGCCCCGGCGAGCAGTACTTC. Full variable domain (rest looked up from reference TRBV28 and TRBJ2-7): DVKVTQSSRYLVKRTGEKVFLECVQDMDHENMFWYRQDPGLGLRLIYFSYDVKMKEKGDIPEGYSVSREKKERFSLILESASTNQTSMYLCASKQRQGPGEQYFGPGTRLTVT.